Listed below are T cell receptor beta chains from one sample, sequenced in a study of shared clonotypes between healthy human individuals. The assay was immunoSEQ multiplex PCR, and TCRdb's table has in-frame clones only and misses some. The sample contains about 2.4 million clones, around 90% of which appear only once. Specimen: naive CD4+ T cells sorted from blood. The source of these receptors is a man younger than 35 in good health. Both conserved end residues are part of each CDR3. The D gene is left open where the match is weak. Clone size appears in some rows only: once, few, many, or a class for an expanded clone.

CDR3,DNA,V,D,size,J
CASSLLTGTQYF,TGTGCCAGCAGCTTACTGACAGGGACGCAGTATTTT,TRBV7-9,TRBD1,once,TRBJ2-3
CASREEGVANEQFF,TGCGCCAGCAGGGAAGAAGGGGTCGCGAATGAGCAGTTCTTC,TRBV10-2,-,-,TRBJ2-1
CASSRDSVGGEQYF,TGTGCCAGCAGTAGGGACAGCGTGGGAGGTGAGCAGTACTTC,TRBV2,-,-,TRBJ2-7
CASSPLTFGNGYTF,TGTGCCAGCAGTCCGCTTACCTTCGGAAACGGCTACACCTTC,TRBV27,-,-,TRBJ1-2
CASLQGASQVRGELFF,TGTGCCAGCCTACAGGGGGCGAGTCAGGTCCGGGGAGAGCTGTTTTTT,TRBV19,TRBD1,-,TRBJ2-2
CAASLGGPADTQYF,TGTGCCGCGAGCCTCGGGGGCCCCGCAGATACGCAGTATTTT,TRBV10-3,-,-,TRBJ2-3
CASSQEWAGGNQPQHF,TGCGCCAGCAGCCAAGAATGGGCAGGGGGCAATCAGCCCCAGCATTTT,TRBV4-3,-,-,TRBJ1-5
CASSLQGELNTDTQYF,TGTGCCAGCAGCTTGCAGGGGGAACTTAACACAGATACGCAGTATTTT,TRBV11-3,TRBD1,-,TRBJ2-3
CSVVRTANTEAFF,TGCAGCGTTGTCCGGACGGCGAACACTGAAGCTTTCTTT,TRBV29-1,-,-,TRBJ1-1
CASSVVGGSYTEAFF,TGTGCCAGCAGCGTAGTGGGGGGATCGTACACTGAAGCTTTCTTT,TRBV9,-,-,TRBJ1-1
CASRPSGWGNNEQFF,TGCGCCAGCAGACCATCCGGGTGGGGAAACAATGAGCAGTTCTTC,TRBV5-1,-,-,TRBJ2-1
CATGLVSSYEQYF,TGTGCCACCGGACTAGTTAGCTCCTACGAGCAGTACTTC,TRBV6-1,TRBD2,-,TRBJ2-7
CASSPRTVSSYEQYF,TGTGCCAGCAGCCCCCGGACGGTGAGCTCCTACGAGCAGTACTTC,TRBV11-2,-,-,TRBJ2-7
CASSKEPKVSGQYSNQPQHF,TGTGCCAGCAGCAAAGAACCAAAGGTTTCAGGGCAGTATAGCAATCAGCCCCAGCATTTT,TRBV21-1,-,once,TRBJ1-5
CACTLRGNEQYF,TGTGCCTGCACCCTCAGGGGAAACGAGCAGTACTTC,TRBV30,-,-,TRBJ2-7
CASRTSGGPDTQYF,TGTGCCAGCCGGACTAGCGGGGGGCCTGATACGCAGTATTTT,TRBV6-1,TRBD2,-,TRBJ2-3
CASSQRTSGSKTQYF,TGCGCCAGCAGCCAGAGGACTAGCGGTTCGAAGACCCAGTACTTC,TRBV4-3,TRBD2,-,TRBJ2-5
CASSPRDLRETNTGELFF,TGTGCCAGCAGCCCCCGTGACCTGCGGGAGACGAACACCGGGGAGCTGTTTTTT,TRBV9,TRBD2,-,TRBJ2-2